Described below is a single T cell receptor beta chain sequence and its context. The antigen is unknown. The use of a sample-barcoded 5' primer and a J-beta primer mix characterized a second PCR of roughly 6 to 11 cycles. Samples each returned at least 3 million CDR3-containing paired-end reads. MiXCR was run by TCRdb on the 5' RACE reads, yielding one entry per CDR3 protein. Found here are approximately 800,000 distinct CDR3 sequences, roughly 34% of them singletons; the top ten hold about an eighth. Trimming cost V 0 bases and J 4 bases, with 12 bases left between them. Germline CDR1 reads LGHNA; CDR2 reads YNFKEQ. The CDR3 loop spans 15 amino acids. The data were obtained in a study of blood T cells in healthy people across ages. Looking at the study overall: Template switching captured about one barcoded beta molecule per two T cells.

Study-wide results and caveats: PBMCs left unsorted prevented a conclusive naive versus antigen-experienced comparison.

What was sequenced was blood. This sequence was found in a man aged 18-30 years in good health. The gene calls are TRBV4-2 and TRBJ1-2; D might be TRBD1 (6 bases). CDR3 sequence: CASSQELGASYGYTF. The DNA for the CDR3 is TGTGCCAGCAGCCAAGAATTGGGGGCAAGCTATGGCTACACCTTC.